This TCR beta chain stems from a study of early T cells in non-severe SARS-CoV-2 infection. Points from the study as a whole: Sequences matched to VDJdb favored anti-spike CD8 responses, while private and CD4 specificities were missed.

Trimming removed 6 bases from V and 4 bases from J; junction bases left unmatched: 10. Germline lookup yields CDR1 DFQATT and CDR2 SNEGSKA (reference sequence). The CDR3 extends over 15 amino acids. Individual cDNA molecules carried attached unique molecular identifiers. TCRdb passed the 5' RACE reads through MiXCR, listing each CDR3 protein once. Of about 80,000 distinct CDR3 sequences in the sample, roughly 6% are singletons; the top ten hold about 7.8%. In the case of this clonotype: Antigen unknown.

Specimen: whole blood. The TCR was taken from an adult who was a healthcare worker with PCR-confirmed SARS-CoV-2 infection or an uninfected control (not recorded which). The rearrangement links TRBV20-1 to TRBJ2-3; TRBD2 aligns across 10 bases. Here the CDR3 reads CSATYSGRSSDTQYF. DNA of the CDR3: TGCAGTGCAACCTATAGCGGGAGGAGCTCAGATACGCAGTATTTT.